The rows below give T cell receptor beta chains drawn from one sample of a study of T cell responses to AZD1222 COVID-19 vaccine. Profiled with immunoSEQ multiplex PCR; TCRdb holds only in-frame clones, not every one. The profile covers some 40,000 clones, with 80% appearing a single time and roughly 22% taken by the ten largest. Sequenced here: peripheral blood, sampled 28 days after the second dose of the MenACWY control vaccine. These receptors all stem from an adult who received the MenACWY meningococcal vaccine as a control. The CDR3 runs from the conserved cysteine through the conserved F or W. The order of the fields is J gene, V gene, clone size, D gene, CDR3 DNA, CDR3 protein. A D gene is named only where the DNA matches it firmly. Clone sizes are given selectively: once, few, many, or a class where the clone is expanded.

J gene: TRBJ2-2
V gene: TRBV5-1
clone size: NA
D gene: TRBD1
CDR3 DNA: TGCGCCAGCAGCTTGGAAGTGACAGGGGCGAACACCGGGGAGCTGTTTTTT
CDR3 protein: CASSLEVTGANTGELFF

J gene: TRBJ2-3
V gene: TRBV11-2
clone size: NA
D gene: NA
CDR3 DNA: TGTGCCAGCAGCTTAACGACGACCACTCATACGCAGTATTTT
CDR3 protein: CASSLTTTTHTQYF

J gene: TRBJ2-1
V gene: TRBV9
clone size: NA
D gene: NA
CDR3 DNA: TGTGCCAGCAGCGTAGCTGAAGGACTAACACACGGTGAGCAGTTCTTC
CDR3 protein: CASSVAEGLTHGEQFF

J gene: TRBJ2-1
V gene: TRBV11-1
clone size: NA
D gene: NA
CDR3 DNA: TGTGCCAGCAGCTTAAGACAGGCCTCCTACAATGAGCAGTTCTTC
CDR3 protein: CASSLRQASYNEQFF

J gene: TRBJ2-1
V gene: TRBV28
clone size: NA
D gene: NA
CDR3 DNA: TGTGCCAGCAGTTCAAACAGGAGTCCTTACAATGAGCAGTTCTTC
CDR3 protein: CASSSNRSPYNEQFF

J gene: TRBJ2-3
V gene: TRBV3-1/TRBV3-2
clone size: few
D gene: NA
CDR3 DNA: TGTGCCAGCAGCCAAGGGACATCTACCTCTTTGGGAGATACGCAGTATTTT
CDR3 protein: CASSQGTSTSLGDTQYF

J gene: TRBJ2-7
V gene: TRBV19
clone size: NA
D gene: NA
CDR3 DNA: TGTGCCAGTACTCCTAGTGGGACGGGCTCCTACGAGCAGTACTTC
CDR3 protein: CASTPSGTGSYEQYF

J gene: TRBJ1-2
V gene: TRBV5-6
clone size: NA
D gene: NA
CDR3 DNA: TGTGCCAGCAGACCTTGGGGGGCACGGGGCTACACCTTC
CDR3 protein: CASRPWGARGYTF

J gene: TRBJ1-2
V gene: TRBV7-2
clone size: NA
D gene: NA
CDR3 DNA: TGTGCCAGCAGTTACGACCCTATGTCAGGGAACCACTTC
CDR3 protein: CASSYDPMSGNHF

J gene: TRBJ2-3
V gene: TRBV12-3/TRBV12-4
clone size: NA
D gene: TRBD2
CDR3 DNA: TGTGCCAGCGGAAAAAGCGGGAGAGATACGCAGTATTTT
CDR3 protein: CASGKSGRDTQYF

J gene: TRBJ2-1
V gene: TRBV3-1/TRBV3-2
clone size: NA
D gene: TRBD2
CDR3 DNA: TGTGCCAGCAGCCCTCTAGCGGGTCCATACAATGAGCAGTTCTTC
CDR3 protein: CASSPLAGPYNEQFF

J gene: TRBJ1-2
V gene: TRBV28
clone size: NA
D gene: NA
CDR3 DNA: TGTGCCAGCAGTTCCCCTTCGGGGGGGCGCGACTATGGCTACACCTTC
CDR3 protein: CASSSPSGGRDYGYTF

J gene: TRBJ1-1
V gene: TRBV9
clone size: NA
D gene: NA
CDR3 DNA: TGTGCCAGCAGCCCGCAAAGTGGAATGAACACTGAAGCTTTCTTT
CDR3 protein: CASSPQSGMNTEAFF

J gene: TRBJ1-1
V gene: TRBV12-3/TRBV12-4
clone size: once
D gene: NA
CDR3 DNA: TGTGCCAGCAGTTTGGGGTCTGAAGCTTTCTTT
CDR3 protein: CASSLGSEAFF

J gene: TRBJ2-3
V gene: TRBV15
clone size: NA
D gene: NA
CDR3 DNA: TGTGCCACCAGCAGGACTGAGGGGAGAGATACGCAGTATTTT
CDR3 protein: CATSRTEGRDTQYF

J gene: TRBJ2-3
V gene: TRBV4-1
clone size: NA
D gene: NA
CDR3 DNA: TGCGCCAGCAGCCAAGATCCCGGGAGTAATACGCAGTATTTT
CDR3 protein: CASSQDPGSNTQYF

J gene: TRBJ1-1
V gene: TRBV4-2
clone size: NA
D gene: NA
CDR3 DNA: TGTGCCAGCAGCCTCCCTTTGGCGGAACTCCGAGAGACTGAAGCTTTCTTT
CDR3 protein: CASSLPLAELRETEAFF

J gene: TRBJ2-6
V gene: TRBV6-5
clone size: NA
D gene: TRBD1
CDR3 DNA: TGTGCCCGTAGGGGGCCTGGGGCCAACGTCCTGACTTTC
CDR3 protein: CARRGPGANVLTF

J gene: TRBJ2-2
V gene: TRBV19
clone size: NA
D gene: NA
CDR3 DNA: TGTGCCAGTAGTGGGAGGACACTTAACACCGGGGAGCTGTTTTTT
CDR3 protein: CASSGRTLNTGELFF

J gene: TRBJ2-6
V gene: TRBV19
clone size: NA
D gene: NA
CDR3 DNA: TGTGCCAGTAGTAAAAGCTCTGGGGCCAACGTCCTGACTTTC
CDR3 protein: CASSKSSGANVLTF

J gene: TRBJ1-6
V gene: TRBV7-9
clone size: NA
D gene: NA
CDR3 DNA: TGTGCCAGCAGCTCGGGCCAGGGTTTCTATAATTCACCCCTCCACTTT
CDR3 protein: CASSSGQGFYNSPLHF

J gene: TRBJ1-2
V gene: TRBV3-1/TRBV3-2
clone size: NA
D gene: NA
CDR3 DNA: TGTGCCAGCAGCCAAGCCCCATATGGCTACACCTTC
CDR3 protein: CASSQAPYGYTF

J gene: TRBJ2-2
V gene: TRBV6-4
clone size: NA
D gene: TRBD2
CDR3 DNA: TGTGCCAGCAGTCCGCGGGGGGGCGACACCGGGGAGCTGTTTTTT
CDR3 protein: CASSPRGGDTGELFF

J gene: TRBJ2-2
V gene: TRBV7-2
clone size: NA
D gene: TRBD2
CDR3 DNA: TGTGCCAGCAGCTTATTTGGTAGCGGGGGGGCAGGGGAGCTGTTTTTT
CDR3 protein: CASSLFGSGGAGELFF

J gene: TRBJ2-3
V gene: TRBV5-4
clone size: few
D gene: TRBD1
CDR3 DNA: TGTGCCAGCAGCGTGGACAGGGGGCATGGAGATACGCAGTATTTT
CDR3 protein: CASSVDRGHGDTQYF

J gene: TRBJ2-6
V gene: TRBV18
clone size: few
D gene: NA
CDR3 DNA: TGTGCCAGCTCACCAGGCCGGACCCCTCACGTCCTGACTTTC
CDR3 protein: CASSPGRTPHVLTF

J gene: TRBJ2-5
V gene: TRBV18
clone size: NA
D gene: NA
CDR3 DNA: TGTGCCAGCTCACCAGGGGGCGGAGAGACCCAGTACTTC
CDR3 protein: CASSPGGGETQYF

J gene: TRBJ1-2
V gene: TRBV4-1
clone size: NA
D gene: NA
CDR3 DNA: TGCGCCAGCAGCCAAGATGAGGGCCTCCTCTATGGCTACACCTTC
CDR3 protein: CASSQDEGLLYGYTF

J gene: TRBJ2-6
V gene: TRBV28
clone size: NA
D gene: TRBD1
CDR3 DNA: TGTGCCAGCAGTCATCGACAGGGGCGAAGCTCTGGGGCCAACGTCCTGACTTTC
CDR3 protein: CASSHRQGRSSGANVLTF

J gene: TRBJ1-2
V gene: TRBV28
clone size: once
D gene: NA
CDR3 DNA: TGTGCCAGTTTACAGGGCAGCGTCTATGGCTACACCTTC
CDR3 protein: CASLQGSVYGYTF

J gene: TRBJ1-2
V gene: TRBV18
clone size: few
D gene: NA
CDR3 DNA: TGTGCCAGCTCACCAATACAGGCCCCCAACTATGGCTACACCTTC
CDR3 protein: CASSPIQAPNYGYTF

J gene: TRBJ2-7
V gene: TRBV28
clone size: NA
D gene: NA
CDR3 DNA: TGTGCCAGCAGTTTTCAGGGACGGGGCTCCTACGAGCAGTACTTC
CDR3 protein: CASSFQGRGSYEQYF

J gene: TRBJ1-6
V gene: TRBV27
clone size: NA
D gene: TRBD1
CDR3 DNA: TGTGCCAGCAGTTTGGAGGGGGCGCATTCACCCCTCCACTTT
CDR3 protein: CASSLEGAHSPLHF

J gene: TRBJ2-7
V gene: TRBV6-5
clone size: NA
D gene: TRBD2
CDR3 DNA: TGTGCCAGCAAGGGCGGGAGATCCTACGAGCAGTACTTC
CDR3 protein: CASKGGRSYEQYF

J gene: TRBJ2-1
V gene: TRBV19
clone size: NA
D gene: NA
CDR3 DNA: TGTGCCAGTAGTAAACAGGAGCACAATGAGCAGTTCTTC
CDR3 protein: CASSKQEHNEQFF

J gene: TRBJ2-2
V gene: TRBV18
clone size: few
D gene: NA
CDR3 DNA: TGTGCCAGCTCGCCCCTCCCTCAGGGGGGGGCAGGAGGAACCGGGGAGCTGTTTTTT
CDR3 protein: CASSPLPQGGAGGTGELFF

J gene: TRBJ1-5
V gene: TRBV9
clone size: once
D gene: NA
CDR3 DNA: TGTGCCAGCAGCGCAGCCGGGGCCGCCAATCAGCCCCAGCATTTT
CDR3 protein: CASSAAGAANQPQHF

J gene: TRBJ1-4
V gene: TRBV12-2
clone size: NA
D gene: NA
CDR3 DNA: TGTGCAAGTCGCCCCCGTCGGGAGTATGAAAAACTGTTTTTT
CDR3 protein: CASRPRREYEKLFF

J gene: TRBJ1-5
V gene: TRBV6-5
clone size: NA
D gene: NA
CDR3 DNA: TGTGCCAGCAGTCTTTACACGGGGGGGAATCAGCCCCAGCATTTT
CDR3 protein: CASSLYTGGNQPQHF

J gene: TRBJ1-4
V gene: TRBV11-2
clone size: NA
D gene: NA
CDR3 DNA: TGTGCCAGCAGCCCCCGGGACGGGGGTGAAAAACTGTTTTTT
CDR3 protein: CASSPRDGGEKLFF

J gene: TRBJ1-2
V gene: TRBV6-5
clone size: NA
D gene: NA
CDR3 DNA: TGTGCCAGCAGTTACTCGCAGGGAAGAGGGGGCTACACCTTC
CDR3 protein: CASSYSQGRGGYTF

J gene: TRBJ1-5
V gene: TRBV28
clone size: NA
D gene: NA
CDR3 DNA: TGTGCCAGCAGTTTATCTGGACAGCCCCAGCATTTT
CDR3 protein: CASSLSGQPQHF

J gene: TRBJ2-7
V gene: TRBV6-5
clone size: NA
D gene: NA
CDR3 DNA: TGTGCCAGCAGTCCGCGAGTACAGGGACCCTACGAGCAGTACTTC
CDR3 protein: CASSPRVQGPYEQYF

J gene: TRBJ2-1
V gene: TRBV24-1
clone size: NA
D gene: NA
CDR3 DNA: TGTGCCACCAGTGACAATCTCAGGGGCGGAAAAAATGAGCAGTTCTTC
CDR3 protein: CATSDNLRGGKNEQFF

J gene: TRBJ2-2
V gene: TRBV28
clone size: NA
D gene: NA
CDR3 DNA: TGTGCCAGCAGTTTACTAGCACGAAATCCCGGGGAGCTGTTTTTT
CDR3 protein: CASSLLARNPGELFF

J gene: TRBJ2-4
V gene: TRBV5-6
clone size: NA
D gene: NA
CDR3 DNA: TGTGCCAGCAGCCAGTTGGGGATGGGAGACTCCAAAAACATTCAGTACTTC
CDR3 protein: CASSQLGMGDSKNIQYF

J gene: TRBJ2-7
V gene: TRBV4-1
clone size: NA
D gene: NA
CDR3 DNA: TGCGCCAGCCAAACCAAGGAGGCGGGAAACTACGAGCAGTACTTC
CDR3 protein: CASQTKEAGNYEQYF

J gene: TRBJ1-6
V gene: TRBV28
clone size: NA
D gene: NA
CDR3 DNA: TGTGCCAGCAGAGTGCCCTCCGGTGATTCACCCCTCCACTTT
CDR3 protein: CASRVPSGDSPLHF

J gene: TRBJ1-1
V gene: TRBV7-9
clone size: NA
D gene: TRBD1
CDR3 DNA: TGTGCCAGCAGCCGACAGGGGGGGAACACTGAAGCTTTCTTT
CDR3 protein: CASSRQGGNTEAFF

J gene: TRBJ1-1
V gene: TRBV5-8
clone size: NA
D gene: TRBD1
CDR3 DNA: TGTGCCAGCCAGCGGGGACAGGGGATCTCGGGCACTGAAGCTTTCTTT
CDR3 protein: CASQRGQGISGTEAFF

J gene: TRBJ2-7
V gene: TRBV4-2
clone size: once
D gene: NA
CDR3 DNA: TGTGCCAGCAGCCCTGGGGTTGGTAGATACGAGCAGTACTTC
CDR3 protein: CASSPGVGRYEQYF

J gene: TRBJ2-1
V gene: TRBV5-1
clone size: NA
D gene: NA
CDR3 DNA: TGCGCCAGCAGCTTGGTGTCCGGGGGAAGGAATGAGCAGTTCTTC
CDR3 protein: CASSLVSGGRNEQFF